Below are 22 T cell receptor beta chains sequenced from a single sample in a study of identical twins. TCRdb redid the calling of the 5' RACE reads with MiXCR, one entry per CDR3 protein. The profile covers around 1.7 million distinct CDR3 sequences, with less than 35% appearing a single time and around 0.25% taken by the ten largest. Sequencing used cord blood. All receptors derive from a newborn girl in good health.

The chain has TRBV28 and TRBJ2-3; D not certain. The V end was cut by 2 bases, the J end by 1 base, with 13 bases between. The CDR3 is made up of 16 amino acids. In germline, CDR1 is MDHEN, CDR2 SYDVKM. This CDR3 reads CASSLAIIGRTDTQYF. In nucleotides, the CDR3 is TGTGCCAGCAGTTTAGCCATCATCGGCCGCACAGATACGCAGTATTTT.

V and J are TRBV4-1 and TRBJ2-7; tentative D call: TRBD1 (6 bases). This CDR3 contains 16 residues. CDR1 and CDR2 from the germline V gene are MGHRA and YSYEKL. V dropped 1 base and J dropped 3 bases, with 16 bases sitting between them. As DNA, the CDR3 is TGCGCCAGCAGCCAAGCTTGGCCACAGGGCTACTACGAGCAGTACTTC. This gives the protein CASSQAWPQGYYEQYF.

The CDR3 DNA reads TGCAGCGCCCACCCAGGGGTGGGGAACACTGAAGCTTTCTTT. It encodes CSAHPGVGNTEAFF. The chain uses TRBV29-1 and TRBJ1-1; possible D gene TRBD1, 6 bases. V shed 7 bases and J shed 1 base, with 16 bases lying between them. Per germline, CDR1 SQVTM and CDR2 ANQGSEA. The CDR3 covers 14 residues.

The sample holds a few counts of this clonotype. The rearrangement uses TRBV29-1 and TRBJ2-1; TRBD2 matches 7 bases. From germline, CDR1 is SQVTM and CDR2 ANQGSEA. There are 15 residues in the CDR3. V gave up 6 bases and J gave up 6 bases; unmatched junction bases: 14. The CDR3 spells CSVKTRTRLGNEQFF. For the CDR3, the DNA is TGCAGCGTAAAAACGAGGACTAGATTGGGCAATGAGCAGTTCTTC.

This clonotype has more than one count but fewer than ten. This chain uses TRBV15 with TRBJ1-4, with D perhaps matching TRBD1 (6 bases). The CDR3 has 15 residues. V was cut by 8 bases and J by 10 bases, with 23 bases left in between. Germline V gives CDR1 LNHNV, CDR2 YYDKDF (reference sequence). This CDR3 is CATEDPGAVGGKLFF. CDR3 sequence (DNA): TGTGCCACCGAGGACCCGGGAGCTGTAGGGGGAAAACTGTTTTTT.

The chain combines TRBV27 with TRBJ1-6; D is ambiguous. CDR1 and CDR2 from the germline V gene are MNHEY and SMNVEV (reference sequence). The CDR3 length is 15 residues. The V and J ends lost 0 bases and 13 bases respectively, with 16 bases between them. The CDR3 here is CASSLSRGNASPLHF. The CDR3 bases are TGTGCCAGCAGTTTATCGCGGGGAAATGCCTCGCCCCTCCACTTT.

This clonotype was seen repeatedly, ten times or more. The rearrangement joins TRBV7-6 to TRBJ2-7, with D possibly being TRBD1 (5 bases). V lost 1 base, J lost 0 bases, and 10 bases lay in between. The CDR3 covers 15 residues. Germline loops: CDR1 SGHVS, CDR2 FNYEAQ. The CDR3 bases are TGTGCCAGCAGCTTAGGGGGAAGGGGCTCCTACGAGCAGTACTTC. It translates to CASSLGGRGSYEQYF.

The sample holds many counts of this clonotype. The chain employs TRBV27 and TRBJ2-6, with D unclear. Germline loops: CDR1 MNHEY, CDR2 SMNVEV (reference sequence). This CDR3 spans 15 amino acids. V lost 3 bases and J lost 0, with 6 bases in between. The CDR3 nucleotides are TGTGCCAGCAGTTTGCTATACTCTGGGGCCAACGTCCTGACTTTC. Translating it yields CASSLLYSGANVLTF.

This clonotype has only a few counts. J is TRBJ1-1 and V is TRBV4-1; weak D call: TRBD1 (6 bases). Germline values: CDR1 MGHRA, CDR2 YSYEKL. CDR3 size: 12 residues. Trimming took off 4 bases at V and 9 bases at J, with 12 bases between the two ends. The CDR3 DNA reads as TGCGCCAGCAGCCCCCCGACAGGACAAGCTTTCTTT. This sequence encodes CASSPPTGQAFF.

This chain links TRBV4-2 with TRBJ2-4, with TRBD2 matching 11 bases. The J call could be wrong; TRBJ2-7 is a better fit for the DNA end. CDR3 size: 16 residues. Germline-derived CDR1 and CDR2 are LGHNA and YNFKEQ. The CDR3 loop is CASSQVTSGGPYEQYF. The CDR3 DNA follows: TGTGCCAGCAGCCAAGTAACTAGCGGGGGACCCTACGAGCAGTACTTC.

The chain is built from TRBV11-2 and TRBJ2-1; TRBD2 agrees at 10 bases. The CDR3 contains 16 residues. Germline values: CDR1 SGHAT, CDR2 FQNNGV. V dropped 1 base and J dropped 8; count of bases not matched to a gene: 8. CDR3 amino acids: CASSLASAGGPHEQFF. CDR3 DNA: TGTGCCAGCAGCTTAGCTTCAGCGGGGGGGCCCCATGAGCAGTTCTTC.

The DNA of the CDR3 is TGTGCCAGCAGTGAGTACCCTTCAGGGGTTCTCTACGAGCAGTACTTC. Translated: CASSEYPSGVLYEQYF. V gene TRBV2 combines with J gene TRBJ2-7; tentative D call: TRBD1 (6 bases). Per germline, CDR1 SNHLY and CDR2 FYNNEI. Deletions cut 3 bases from V and 3 bases from J, with 18 bases between. The CDR3 is made up of 16 amino acids.

The table lists this clonotype with a few counts. The chain has TRBV5-1 and TRBJ2-3; TRBD2 is a possible D gene (5 bases). CDR3 length: 17 residues. The V gene lost 3 bases and the J gene lost 0 bases, with 17 bases spanning the gap. Germline-derived CDR1 and CDR2 are SGHRS and YFSETQ. The CDR3 bases are TGCGCCAGCAGCTCTTCTTACAGACTAACTAGCACAGATACGCAGTATTTT. Translated: CASSSSYRLTSTDTQYF.

V and J are TRBV27 and TRBJ2-7, with TRBD2 matching 9 bases. The CDR3 is 15 amino acids. Germline V gives CDR1 MNHEY, CDR2 SMNVEV (reference sequence). V shed 6 bases, J shed 7 bases, and the junction held 13 bases outside the gene matches. CDR3 DNA: TGTGCCAGCAGGATAGCGGGGGTTCAGGGCAATGAGCAGTACTTC. It is translated as CASRIAGVQGNEQYF.

The table lists this clonotype with a few counts. The junction shows a germline mismatch at one end, possibly a read error. The V gene is TRBV20-1, the J gene TRBJ2-7; D is possibly TRBD1 or TRBD2 (5 bases each). The length of the CDR3 is 11 residues. The germline CDR1 and CDR2 sequences are DFQATT and SNEGSKA (reference sequence). CDR3 in amino acids: CSAKGPQEQYF. The CDR3 DNA reads as TGCAGCGCTAAGGGACCTCAGGAGCAGTACTTC.

The genes are TRBV10-3 and TRBJ2-5; no firm D call. CDR1 and CDR2 from the germline V gene are ENHRY and SYGVKD. Between the trimmed V and J ends, which lost 8 bases and 5 bases, there was a span of 15 bases. The length of the CDR3 is 13 residues. The CDR3 reads CAISGYGRETQYF. The CDR3 region has the DNA TGTGCCATCTCCGGCTATGGTAGGGAGACCCAGTACTTC.

The chain is built from TRBV20-1 and TRBJ1-2, with a weak D call TRBD1 (6 bases). This CDR3 has 15 amino acids. Trimming pared 3 bases from V and 0 bases from J, leaving 14 bases between. Per the germline V gene, CDR1 is DFQATT and CDR2 is SNEGSKA (reference sequence). CDR3: CSASPQTGTNYGYTF. The CDR3 DNA is TGCAGTGCTAGCCCTCAAACAGGGACTAACTATGGCTACACCTTC.

This chain uses TRBV4-1 with TRBJ2-1, with D possibly being TRBD2 (5 bases). The CDR3 covers 15 residues. Germline CDR1 is MGHRA and CDR2 is YSYEKL. V dropped 4 bases and J dropped 10 bases, with 20 bases sitting between them. CDR3: CASSLTPAEPYEQFF. In nucleotides, the CDR3 is TGCGCCAGCAGCCTAACACCAGCGGAGCCCTACGAGCAGTTCTTC.

This clonotype turned up a few times. The chain is built from TRBV4-2 and TRBJ1-2; maybe TRBD1 (6 bases). Germline CDR1 reads LGHNA; CDR2 reads YNFKEQ. The V gene lost 2 bases and the J gene lost 2 bases, with 15 bases spanning the gap. The CDR3 is 16 amino acids. CDR3 sequence reads: CASSQPLRGPNYGYTF. The CDR3 DNA reads as TGTGCCAGCAGCCAACCGCTCAGGGGTCCCAACTATGGCTACACCTTC.

This clonotype was counted only a few times. V gene TRBV7-9 combines with J gene TRBJ1-2; perhaps TRBD1 as D (6 bases). The V end lost 0 bases, the J end lost 5 bases, and 16 bases lay between the germline ends. This CDR3 contains 16 residues. The V gene's germline CDR1 is SEHNR and CDR2 FQNEAQ (reference sequence). Here the CDR3 reads CASSLASTGTYYGYTF. The CDR3 DNA follows: TGTGCCAGCAGCTTAGCGTCTACAGGGACGTATTATGGCTACACCTTC. The full variable domain, completed using reference TRBV7-9 and TRBJ1-2, is DTGVSQNPRHKITKRGQNVTFRCDPISEHNRLYWYRQTLGQGPEFLTYFQNEAQLEKSRLLSDRFSAERPKGSFSTLEIQRTEQGDSAMYLCASSLASTGTYYGYTFGSGTRLTVV.

The genes are TRBV15 and TRBJ2-1; D is uncertain. Near its end, the DNA agrees better with TRBJ2-7, so the J call may be wrong. Germline V gives CDR1 LNHNV, CDR2 YYDKDF (reference sequence). CDR3 length: 14 residues. Here the CDR3 reads CATSRGLPDNEQYF. CDR3 DNA: TGTGCCACCAGCAGAGGACTTCCCGACAATGAGCAGTACTTC.

The J gene is TRBJ2-3, the V gene TRBV5-6; D call uncertain. CDR3 length: 12 amino acids. CDR1 and CDR2 from the germline V gene are SGHDT and YYEEEE. Trimming removed 6 bases from V and 6 bases from J, with 11 bases in between. The CDR3 DNA sequence: TGTGCCAGCACGTCTAGAAGCGATACGCAGTATTTT. Protein: CASTSRSDTQYF.